This T cell receptor (beta chain) was found in a study of T-cell memory formation after mild COVID-19. Only a few counts were recorded for this clonotype. TCRdb used MiXCR to reprocess the 5' RACE reads, holding one entry per CDR3 protein. The table has nearly 110,000 distinct CDR3 sequences, around 14% seen once. Trimming stripped 0 bases from V and 0 bases from J, with 11 bases between. This CDR3 contains 16 residues. Germline loops: CDR1 LGHNA, CDR2 YSLEER. This receptor was taken from a young man who had mild COVID-19 (a few samples of this study predate the infection). Cell type and time point are not known. V gene TRBV4-3 combines with J gene TRBJ2-5; D may be TRBD1 or TRBD2 (6 bases each). Sequencing was carried out using PBMCs or a T cell subset sorted from them (not recorded which). The CDR3 DNA is TGCGCCAGCAGCCAAGATCCGGGGGACAACCAAGAGACCCAGTACTTC. The encoded protein is CASSQDPGDNQETQYF.